Listed below are T cell receptor beta chains from one sample, sequenced in a study of control samples from healthy donors and cancer patients. TCRdb's table, derived via immunoSEQ multiplex PCR, lists solely in-frame clones and lacks some. The table shows 150,000 or so clones, with around 90% occurring only once. Material: blood. Receptor source: a man aged 35-49 years in good health. Both conserved end residues are part of each CDR3. Fields, in order: D gene, V gene, clone size, J gene, CDR3 DNA, CDR3 protein. D genes are given only for firm matches. Clone size is not always given. Where it is, it says once, few, many or a class for expanded clones.

D: TRBD1
V: TRBV10-2
size: few
J: TRBJ1-1
DNA: TGCGCCTCGAGGGACAGGGCTTCAAACACTGAAGCTTTCTTT
CDR3: CASRDRASNTEAFF

D: .
V: TRBV28
size: .
J: TRBJ1-4
DNA: TGTGCCAGCAGTTTGCAGGGAACTTCCAGGAGAGAAAAACTGTTTTTT
CDR3: CASSLQGTSRREKLFF

D: .
V: TRBV7-3
size: .
J: TRBJ2-7
DNA: TGTGCCAGCAGCCATGGGGCCCATGGGATTCCCTACGAGCAGTACTTC
CDR3: CASSHGAHGIPYEQYF

D: .
V: TRBV5-1
size: once
J: TRBJ2-2
DNA: TGCGCCAGCAGCTTCAATTTACAGGGCCCCGGGGAGCTGTTTTTT
CDR3: CASSFNLQGPGELFF

D: .
V: TRBV5-3
size: .
J: TRBJ2-2
DNA: TGTGCCAGAAGCTTGGTCATCCCTTTGGGTTCGTCCACCGGGGAGCTGTTTTTT
CDR3: CARSLVIPLGSSTGELFF

D: .
V: TRBV2
size: few
J: TRBJ1-5
DNA: TGTGCCAGCAGTGAACGGGCGGGGACCAATCAGCCCCAGCATTTT
CDR3: CASSERAGTNQPQHF

D: .
V: TRBV9
size: .
J: TRBJ2-3
DNA: TGTGCCAGCAGCCCTCTCGGGGTGGGAACAGATACGCAGTATTTT
CDR3: CASSPLGVGTDTQYF

D: .
V: TRBV6-5
size: .
J: TRBJ1-1
DNA: TGTGCCAGCAGTTACATGGGAAACACTGAAGCTTTCTTT
CDR3: CASSYMGNTEAFF

D: TRBD1
V: TRBV19
size: .
J: TRBJ1-2
DNA: TGTGCCAGTAGGTTGGGACAGGGTAACTATGGCTACACCTTC
CDR3: CASRLGQGNYGYTF

D: .
V: TRBV7-2
size: once
J: TRBJ1-2
DNA: TGTGCCAGCAGCTTAGTGGACGGGTTCTATGGCTACACCTTC
CDR3: CASSLVDGFYGYTF

D: TRBD2
V: TRBV4-2
size: .
J: TRBJ2-3
DNA: TGTGCCAGCAGCCACCCTGGGACTAGCGGGGGAACAGATACGCAGTATTTT
CDR3: CASSHPGTSGGTDTQYF

D: .
V: TRBV9
size: .
J: TRBJ1-2
DNA: TGTGCCAGCAGCCCTGGCCTCGGGCTCTATGGCTACACCTTC
CDR3: CASSPGLGLYGYTF

D: .
V: TRBV10-3
size: .
J: TRBJ1-3
DNA: TGTGCCATCAGTTCCTCTGGAAACACCATATATTTT
CDR3: CAISSSGNTIYF

D: .
V: TRBV6-1
size: once
J: TRBJ1-3
DNA: TGTGCCAGCAGTGATGATTCCGGACCTGGAAACACCATATATTTT
CDR3: CASSDDSGPGNTIYF

D: TRBD1
V: TRBV5-1
size: .
J: TRBJ1-5
DNA: TGCGCCAGCAGCTCCGGACAGGGACGGGGACAGCCCCAGCATTTT
CDR3: CASSSGQGRGQPQHF

D: .
V: TRBV19
size: .
J: TRBJ2-1
DNA: TGTGCCAGTAGTATACAGGGCGGGACAGAGCAGTTCTTC
CDR3: CASSIQGGTEQFF

D: .
V: TRBV18
size: .
J: TRBJ1-2
DNA: TGTGCCAGCTCACCAGAATCCGTCGGGCCTGGCTACACCTTC
CDR3: CASSPESVGPGYTF

D: .
V: TRBV29-1
size: .
J: TRBJ1-3
DNA: TGCAGCGTTAGTGATAGCTCTGGAAACACCATATATTTT
CDR3: CSVSDSSGNTIYF

D: .
V: TRBV2
size: .
J: TRBJ2-1
DNA: TGTGCCAGCGCTTACTGGGGTGATGAGCAGTTCTTC
CDR3: CASAYWGDEQFF

D: .
V: TRBV6-5
size: .
J: TRBJ2-2
DNA: TGTGCCAGCAGCGGACTGGAGAACACCGGGGAGCTGTTTTTT
CDR3: CASSGLENTGELFF

D: .
V: TRBV15
size: .
J: TRBJ2-7
DNA: TGTGCCACCAGCAGAGGAGGGCCGTTTTCCGAGCAGTACTTC
CDR3: CATSRGGPFSEQYF

D: TRBD1
V: TRBV3-1/TRBV3-2
size: once
J: TRBJ1-1
DNA: TGTGCCAGCAGCTTACGACAGGGAAAGGCTTTCTTT
CDR3: CASSLRQGKAFF

D: .
V: TRBV4-1
size: .
J: TRBJ1-6
DNA: TGCGCCAGCAGCCAAGGTTTACAGGGCAATTCACCCCTCCACTTT
CDR3: CASSQGLQGNSPLHF

D: .
V: TRBV9
size: .
J: TRBJ2-5
DNA: TGTGCCAGCAGCGTAGCTCCCAGCGTAGGTGAGACCCAGTACTTC
CDR3: CASSVAPSVGETQYF

D: .
V: TRBV7-9
size: .
J: TRBJ1-5
DNA: TGTGCCAGCTCCTCAGGGGTGTATCAGCCCCAGCATTTT
CDR3: CASSSGVYQPQHF

D: TRBD1
V: TRBV18
size: .
J: TRBJ1-5
DNA: TGTGCCAGCTCACCAGGGGGACAGACTTATCAGCCCCAGCATTTT
CDR3: CASSPGGQTYQPQHF

D: TRBD2
V: TRBV5-3
size: .
J: TRBJ2-1
DNA: TGTGCCAGAAGCTTGGCAGAGACTAGCGGGGGGCACAGCTCCTACAATGAGCAGTTCTTC
CDR3: CARSLAETSGGHSSYNEQFF

D: .
V: TRBV2
size: .
J: TRBJ2-5
DNA: TGTGCCAGCAGATCGATTTATCTTTCTCAAGAGACCCAGTACTTC
CDR3: CASRSIYLSQETQYF

D: TRBD1
V: TRBV5-6
size: .
J: TRBJ1-6
DNA: TGTGCCAGCAGCTCGACAGGGTTTAGTTCACCCCTCCACTTT
CDR3: CASSSTGFSSPLHF

D: TRBD1
V: TRBV6-5
size: .
J: TRBJ2-5
DNA: TGTGCCAGCAGTTCGCGACAGGGGCCCTTTGAGACCCAGTACTTC
CDR3: CASSSRQGPFETQYF

D: .
V: TRBV5-8
size: .
J: TRBJ1-1
DNA: TGTGCCAGCACCTGGATGATTCTGGGAAGGAACACTGAAGCTTTCTTT
CDR3: CASTWMILGRNTEAFF

D: TRBD2
V: TRBV5-4
size: once
J: TRBJ2-1
DNA: TGTGCCAGCAGCACCGATCCCGGGGGGGGTGAGCAGTTCTTC
CDR3: CASSTDPGGGEQFF

D: .
V: TRBV2
size: few
J: TRBJ1-2
DNA: TGTGCCAGCAGTGAAGGGGCTAGGGACTATGGCTACACCTTC
CDR3: CASSEGARDYGYTF

D: .
V: TRBV5-3
size: .
J: TRBJ2-1
DNA: TGTGCCAGAAGCTTGTCTATTAGGGTCGGCAATGAGCAGTTCTTC
CDR3: CARSLSIRVGNEQFF

D: .
V: TRBV27
size: .
J: TRBJ1-1
DNA: TGTGCCAGCAGTCCCCGTCAGGGCGGCGGCGCTGAAGCTTTCTTT
CDR3: CASSPRQGGGAEAFF

D: TRBD1
V: TRBV7-2
size: .
J: TRBJ1-2
DNA: TGTGCCAGCAGCAAGACAGGGGTCGAGGGTGGCTACACCTTC
CDR3: CASSKTGVEGGYTF

D: .
V: TRBV5-1
size: .
J: TRBJ1-1
DNA: TGCGCCAGCAGCTTGGGTTTGGGGATCATGGGTTCGGAAGCTTTCTTT
CDR3: CASSLGLGIMGSEAFF

D: .
V: TRBV6-1
size: .
J: TRBJ1-6
DNA: TGTGCCAGCAGTGAACTGGTAGGCCCTAATTCACCCCTCCACTTT
CDR3: CASSELVGPNSPLHF

D: TRBD1
V: TRBV5-1
size: .
J: TRBJ2-5
DNA: TGCGCCAGCAGCTTAAAACAGGGGGAAGAGACCCAGTACTTC
CDR3: CASSLKQGEETQYF

D: .
V: TRBV10-3
size: .
J: TRBJ1-4
DNA: TGTGCCATCAGTGAGGCCGATGAAAAACTGTTTTTT
CDR3: CAISEADEKLFF

D: .
V: TRBV15
size: .
J: TRBJ1-4
DNA: TGTGCCACCAGCAGAGATTTGGGGGAAAGAAATGAAAAACTGTTTTTT
CDR3: CATSRDLGERNEKLFF

D: TRBD1
V: TRBV30
size: once
J: TRBJ1-2
DNA: TGTGCCTGGAGTGCCGGGACAGGGAACGGCTACACCTTC
CDR3: CAWSAGTGNGYTF